The clone carrying this TCR beta chain was detected once. The sample contains more than one DNA sequence encoding this CDR3. This entry comes from a study of T cell changes during pregnancy in multiple sclerosis. V was trimmed by 0 bases and J by 4 bases, leaving 7 bases between them. CDR1 and CDR2 from the germline V gene are GTSNPN and SVGIG (reference sequence). This CDR3 has 13 amino acids. TCRdb's table, derived via immunoSEQ multiplex PCR, lists solely in-frame clones and lacks some. Of roughly 57,000 clones detected, 80% to 90% appear once; the ten largest clones hold roughly 2.7%. The chain combines TRBV30 with TRBJ1-5, with a weak D call TRBD1 (5 bases). The material sequenced was peripheral blood, taken in the first trimester of pregnancy. The TCR sequence derives from a female donor with multiple sclerosis, enrolled in a pregnancy study. The CDR3 spells CAWSVRGNQPQHF. In nucleotides, the CDR3 is TGTGCCTGGAGTGTACGGGGGAATCAGCCCCAGCATTTT. The whole variable domain, filled in from reference TRBV30 and TRBJ1-5, reads SQTIHQWPATLVQPVGSPLSLECTVEGTSNPNLYWYRQAAGRGLQLLFYSVGIGQISSEVPQNLSASRPQDRQFILSSKKLLLSDSGFYLCAWSVRGNQPQHFGDGTRLSIL.